The 11 T cell receptor beta chains presented below share a single source sample, sequenced in a study of cytomegalovirus exposure and HLA in healthy donors. Use of 60 Vbeta and 13 Jbeta primers characterized the PCR. Profiling relied on immunoSEQ multiplex PCR, and the TCRdb table lists in-frame clones only, not all of them. The data contain some 100,000 clones, under 80% of them singletons. The specimen was PBMCs. The receptors were gathered from a woman aged 45 to 65 in good health and CMV-seropositive.

This rearrangement joins TRBV5-5 to TRBJ2-3; 7 nucleotides match TRBD2. The V gene's germline CDR1 is SGHKS and CDR2 YYEKEE (reference sequence). Trimming took 0 bases from V and 3 from J; bases not matched to a gene: 7. This CDR3 region has 16 residues. The CDR3 nucleotides read TGTGCCAGCAGCTTGGCTGTAAACGGGGGGACAGATACGCAGTATTTT. This translates into CASSLAVNGGTDTQYF. Filled out from reference TRBV5-5 and TRBJ2-3, the complete variable domain reads DAGVTQSPTHLIKTRGQQVTLRCSPISGHKSVSWYQQVLGQGPQFIFQYYEKEERGRGNFPDRFSARQFPNYSSELNVNALLLGDSALYLCASSLAVNGGTDTQYFGPGTRLTVL.

V usage is TRBV27 and J usage is TRBJ1-2, with 7 positions matching TRBD1. The V gene end was trimmed by 7 bases and the J gene end by 4 bases; junction bases not matched to a gene: 9. Germline values: CDR1 MNHEY, CDR2 SMNVEV (reference sequence). The CDR3 is 14 residues long. For the CDR3, the DNA is TGTGCCAGCAAGGAATTAACAGGGGCCTATGGCTACACCTTC. Translating gives CASKELTGAYGYTF.

The chain couples TRBV5-6 to TRBJ1-1; 10 bases align to TRBD1. The CDR3 contains 14 residues. V was pared by 2 bases and J by 5 bases, with 3 bases of the junction left unmatched. From germline, CDR1 is SGHDT and CDR2 YYEEEE. The CDR3 DNA reads TGTGCCAGCAGCTTTAGGGACAGGGGTACTGAAGCTTTCTTT. This sequence encodes CASSFRDRGTEAFF. The full variable domain, with the rest looked up from reference TRBV5-6 and TRBJ1-1, is DAGVTQSPTHLIKTRGQQVTLRCSPKSGHDTVSWYQQALGQGPQFIFQYYEEEERQRGNFPDRFSGHQFPNYSSELNVNALLLGDSALYLCASSFRDRGTEAFFGQGTRLTVV.

This clone was detected only a few times. This rearrangement joins TRBV29-1 to TRBJ1-2; perhaps TRBD1 as D (5 bases). The germline V gene encodes CDR1 SQVTM and CDR2 ANQGSEA. V lost 3 bases, J lost 4 bases, and 9 bases lay in between. The CDR3 has 12 residues. DNA for the CDR3: TGCAGCGTTGACAGGGAGGGCTATGGCTACACCTTC. It specifies CSVDREGYGYTF. The full variable domain, rest sourced from reference TRBV29-1 and TRBJ1-2, is SAVISQKPSRDICQRGTSLTIQCQVDSQVTMMFWYRQQPGQSLTLIATANQGSEATYESGFVIDKFPISRPNLTFSTLTVSNMSPEDSSIYLCSVDREGYGYTFGSGTRLTVV.

The chain has TRBV5-1 and TRBJ1-6; D perhaps matches TRBD1 (5 bases). Germline-derived CDR1 and CDR2 are SGHRS and YFSETQ. CDR3 length: 14 residues. V was cut by 1 base and J by 7 bases, with 9 bases left in between. As DNA, the CDR3 is TGCGCCAGCAGCTTGCGGGGGAGCAATTCACCCCTCCACTTT. This sequence encodes CASSLRGSNSPLHF.

This chain joins TRBV4-2 and TRBJ2-1; D may be TRBD1 (6 bases). The CDR3 has 20 residues. V lost 0 bases and J lost 0, with 21 bases in between. Germline values: CDR1 LGHNA, CDR2 YNFKEQ. The DNA for the CDR3 is TGTGCCAGCAGCCAAGATGGTTGGACAGCCCAGGAGAGCTCCTACAATGAGCAGTTCTTC. This encodes CASSQDGWTAQESSYNEQFF.

This chain connects TRBV4-1 to TRBJ1-5; 7 bases match TRBD1. V gave up 2 bases and J gave up 6 bases; unmatched junction bases: 7. The CDR3 runs to 15 residues. The germline V gene has CDR1 MGHRA and CDR2 YSYEKL. The CDR3 region has the DNA TGCGCCAGCAGCCAAAAGGCAGGGGGGACTCAGCCCCAGCATTTT. Protein product: CASSQKAGGTQPQHF.

The chain is built from TRBV18 and TRBJ1-6; no clear D gene. The CDR3 consists of 15 residues. Deletions cut 3 bases from V and 8 bases from J, with 14 bases between. The germline V gene encodes CDR1 KGHSH and CDR2 LQKENI. The CDR3 spells CASSPAGSLYSPLHF. Here the CDR3 DNA reads TGTGCCAGCTCACCGGCCGGGAGTTTATATTCACCCCTCCACTTT.

This chain links TRBV4-1 with TRBJ2-7; 8 nucleotides match TRBD1. CDR1 and CDR2 from the germline V gene are MGHRA and YSYEKL. V was pared by 1 base and J by 1 base, with 6 bases of the junction left unmatched. The CDR3 length is 16 residues. As DNA, the CDR3 is TGCGCCAGCAGCCAAGGGATGCGGGACAGGTCCTACGAGCAGTACTTC. Translated: CASSQGMRDRSYEQYF.

The rearrangement joins TRBV29-1 to TRBJ1-6; 7 bases line up with TRBD1. J gave up 0 bases and V 7 bases, and 3 bases lay outside the gene matches. The germline V gene has CDR1 SQVTM and CDR2 ANQGSEA. CDR3 length equals 14 residues. The CDR3 loop is CSARDSSYNSPLHF. Written as DNA, the CDR3 is TGCAGCGCCAGGGACAGCTCCTATAATTCACCCCTCCACTTT.

This clone was detected only a few times. The chain is built from TRBV15 and TRBJ1-4; no clear D. This CDR3 region has 15 residues. The V end lost 4 bases, the J end lost 0 bases, and 9 bases lay between the germline ends. Germline CDR1 and CDR2: LNHNV and YYDKDF (reference sequence). The CDR3 coding sequence is TGTGCCACCAGCACCGGACTAACAACTAATGAAAAACTGTTTTTT. Translation: CATSTGLTTNEKLFF.